A selection of T cell receptor beta chains follows, all from one sample in a study of early T cells in non-severe SARS-CoV-2 infection. TCRdb reanalysed the 5' RACE reads using MiXCR and keeps one entry per CDR3 protein. The table has around 80,000 distinct CDR3 sequences, less than 15% seen once. Sequencing input: whole blood. The receptors derive from an adult who was a healthcare worker with PCR-confirmed SARS-CoV-2 infection or an uninfected control (not recorded which). CDR3s include the opening cysteine and the closing phenylalanine or tryptophan. Fields, in order: J gene, V gene, clone size, D gene, CDR3 protein, CDR3 DNA. D genes are given only for firm matches. Clone sizes are given selectively: once, few, many, or a class where the clone is expanded.

j_call: TRBJ2-2; v_call: TRBV6-1; clone_size: .; d_call: TRBD2; cdr3_aa: CAGGDNGELFF; cdr3_nt: TGTGCCGGGGGGGATAACGGGGAGCTGTTTTTT
j_call: TRBJ1-4; v_call: TRBV7-6; clone_size: .; d_call: .; cdr3_aa: CASSPTRGLNEKLFF; cdr3_nt: TGTGCCAGCAGCCCGACTCGGGGACTTAATGAAAAACTGTTTTTT
j_call: TRBJ1-3; v_call: TRBV27; clone_size: .; d_call: .; cdr3_aa: CASSLRQGNTIYF; cdr3_nt: TGTGCCAGCAGTTTAAGGCAGGGGAACACCATATATTTT
j_call: TRBJ2-1; v_call: TRBV20-1; clone_size: many; d_call: TRBD2; cdr3_aa: CSATEGTTHNEQFF; cdr3_nt: TGCAGTGCTACCGAGGGGACTACCCACAATGAGCAGTTCTTC
j_call: TRBJ2-1; v_call: TRBV19; clone_size: .; d_call: TRBD2; cdr3_aa: CASSETSGSSYNEQFF; cdr3_nt: TGTGCCAGTAGTGAGACTAGCGGAAGCTCCTACAATGAGCAGTTCTTC
j_call: TRBJ2-5; v_call: TRBV9; clone_size: many; d_call: TRBD1; cdr3_aa: CASSTTGQETQYF; cdr3_nt: TGTGCCAGCAGCACGACAGGGCAAGAGACCCAGTACTTC
j_call: TRBJ2-3; v_call: TRBV20-1; clone_size: many; d_call: .; cdr3_aa: CSAGRRGTDTQYF; cdr3_nt: TGCAGTGCTGGACGGAGGGGCACAGATACGCAGTATTTT
j_call: TRBJ2-5; v_call: TRBV12-3/TRBV12-4; clone_size: many; d_call: .; cdr3_aa: CASSSPGTLQSETQYF; cdr3_nt: TGTGCCAGCAGTTCCCCTGGGACTCTCCAGTCAGAGACCCAGTACTTC
j_call: TRBJ1-4; v_call: TRBV7-9; clone_size: many; d_call: TRBD1; cdr3_aa: CASSSTGVGEKLFF; cdr3_nt: TGTGCCAGCAGCTCCACAGGGGTGGGTGAAAAACTGTTTTTT
j_call: TRBJ2-3; v_call: TRBV5-1; clone_size: many; d_call: TRBD1; cdr3_aa: CASSLGQGADTQYF; cdr3_nt: TGCGCCAGCAGCTTGGGACAGGGGGCAGATACGCAGTATTTT
j_call: TRBJ2-4; v_call: TRBV7-2; clone_size: .; d_call: .; cdr3_aa: CASSLEYDFQYF; cdr3_nt: TGTGCCAGCAGCCTCGAGTATGACTTCCAGTACTTC
j_call: TRBJ1-1; v_call: TRBV5-1; clone_size: .; d_call: .; cdr3_aa: CASSLTASNTEAFF; cdr3_nt: TGCGCCAGCAGCTTAACAGCATCGAACACTGAAGCTTTCTTT
j_call: TRBJ2-1; v_call: TRBV18; clone_size: .; d_call: .; cdr3_aa: CASSPPAPQHGQFF; cdr3_nt: TGTGCCAGCTCACCCCCAGCCCCCCAACACGGGCAGTTCTTC
j_call: TRBJ1-5; v_call: TRBV7-2; clone_size: few; d_call: .; cdr3_aa: CASSPRQLGGSNQPQHF; cdr3_nt: TGTGCCAGCAGCCCGCGGCAGTTAGGGGGGAGCAATCAGCCCCAGCATTTT
j_call: TRBJ2-4; v_call: TRBV28; clone_size: few; d_call: .; cdr3_aa: CASSLKGEWNIQYF; cdr3_nt: TGTGCCAGCAGTTTAAAGGGGGAGTGGAACATTCAGTACTTC
j_call: TRBJ1-4; v_call: TRBV24-1; clone_size: many; d_call: .; cdr3_aa: CATSDGSSHASDEKLFF; cdr3_nt: TGTGCCACCAGTGATGGATCTTCACACGCGTCGGATGAAAAACTGTTTTTT
j_call: TRBJ1-1; v_call: TRBV2; clone_size: many; d_call: .; cdr3_aa: CASRGYEGGVGNTEAFF; cdr3_nt: TGTGCCAGCAGGGGGTATGAGGGAGGAGTGGGGAACACTGAAGCTTTCTTT
j_call: TRBJ2-1; v_call: TRBV12-5; clone_size: few; d_call: .; cdr3_aa: CASGQSQGINEQFF; cdr3_nt: TGTGCTAGTGGTCAATCCCAGGGAATCAATGAGCAGTTCTTC
j_call: TRBJ2-2; v_call: TRBV19; clone_size: many; d_call: .; cdr3_aa: CASRMRGGSESTGELFF; cdr3_nt: TGTGCCAGTAGGATGAGGGGTGGCAGCGAGAGCACCGGGGAGCTGTTTTTT
j_call: TRBJ2-5; v_call: TRBV18; clone_size: .; d_call: TRBD1; cdr3_aa: CASSPLGRGQETQYF; cdr3_nt: TGTGCCAGCTCACCCTTGGGCAGGGGGCAAGAGACCCAGTACTTC
j_call: TRBJ2-7; v_call: TRBV3-1; clone_size: few; d_call: TRBD2; cdr3_aa: CASSQPAGGIYEQYF; cdr3_nt: TGTGCCAGCAGCCAACCAGCGGGGGGAATTTACGAGCAGTACTTC
j_call: TRBJ2-6; v_call: TRBV5-6; clone_size: many; d_call: .; cdr3_aa: CASSLARERARANVLTF; cdr3_nt: TGTGCCAGCAGCTTGGCCCGGGAACGGGCTCGGGCCAACGTCCTGACTTTC
j_call: TRBJ2-3; v_call: TRBV29-1; clone_size: .; d_call: .; cdr3_aa: CSAPGGITTDTQYF; cdr3_nt: TGCAGCGCCCCGGGTGGGATTACTACAGATACGCAGTATTTT
j_call: TRBJ2-5; v_call: TRBV7-2; clone_size: many; d_call: .; cdr3_aa: CASSLGSGETQYF; cdr3_nt: TGTGCCAGCAGCTTAGGATCTGGAGAGACCCAGTACTTC
j_call: TRBJ2-2; v_call: TRBV5-1; clone_size: few; d_call: TRBD2; cdr3_aa: CASSSRASGSGELFF; cdr3_nt: TGCGCCAGCAGCTCCAGGGCTAGCGGGTCCGGGGAGCTGTTTTTT
j_call: TRBJ2-1; v_call: TRBV11-2; clone_size: many; d_call: .; cdr3_aa: CASNPQGSSYNEQFF; cdr3_nt: TGTGCCAGCAACCCACAGGGAAGCTCCTACAATGAGCAGTTCTTC
j_call: TRBJ2-7; v_call: TRBV27; clone_size: .; d_call: .; cdr3_aa: CASSLWPGAYEQYF; cdr3_nt: TGTGCCAGCAGTTTATGGCCAGGGGCCTACGAGCAGTACTTC
j_call: TRBJ2-7; v_call: TRBV7-2; clone_size: .; d_call: .; cdr3_aa: CASSLTSGFPYEQYF; cdr3_nt: TGTGCCAGCAGCTTAACGAGCGGTTTTCCCTACGAGCAGTACTTC
j_call: TRBJ1-2; v_call: TRBV29-1; clone_size: .; d_call: TRBD1; cdr3_aa: CSVDNPGTGKNYGYTF; cdr3_nt: TGCAGCGTCGACAACCCCGGGACAGGGAAGAACTATGGCTACACCTTC
j_call: TRBJ2-1; v_call: TRBV5-4; clone_size: few; d_call: .; cdr3_aa: CASSEKRGYNEQFF; cdr3_nt: TGTGCCAGCAGCGAGAAACGGGGCTACAATGAGCAGTTCTTC
j_call: TRBJ1-1; v_call: TRBV12-3/TRBV12-4; clone_size: many; d_call: .; cdr3_aa: CASSGSHLGEAFF; cdr3_nt: TGTGCCAGCAGTGGCTCGCATCTGGGTGAAGCTTTCTTT
j_call: TRBJ1-1; v_call: TRBV5-4; clone_size: many; d_call: TRBD1; cdr3_aa: CASSLGWDRGTEAFF; cdr3_nt: TGTGCCAGCAGCTTGGGTTGGGACAGGGGTACTGAAGCTTTCTTT
j_call: TRBJ1-5; v_call: TRBV7-9; clone_size: few; d_call: TRBD1; cdr3_aa: CASSSGTGINQPQHF; cdr3_nt: TGTGCCAGCAGTTCCGGGACAGGGATTAATCAGCCCCAGCATTTT
j_call: TRBJ2-6; v_call: TRBV28; clone_size: many; d_call: .; cdr3_aa: CASSPARGGGANVLTF; cdr3_nt: TGTGCCAGCAGCCCCGCCAGGGGAGGTGGGGCCAACGTCCTGACTTTC
j_call: TRBJ2-1; v_call: TRBV20-1; clone_size: .; d_call: TRBD1; cdr3_aa: CSAREPKTGVNEQFF; cdr3_nt: TGCAGTGCTAGAGAACCTAAGACAGGGGTCAATGAGCAGTTCTTC
j_call: TRBJ2-7; v_call: TRBV7-9; clone_size: .; d_call: TRBD2; cdr3_aa: CASSPGTRGTYEQYF; cdr3_nt: TGTGCCAGCAGCCCCGGGACTAGGGGTACCTACGAGCAGTACTTC
j_call: TRBJ2-6; v_call: TRBV28; clone_size: few; d_call: .; cdr3_aa: CASSLGGAAGANVLTF; cdr3_nt: TGTGCCAGCAGTTTGGGGGGGGCGGCTGGGGCCAACGTCCTGACTTTC
j_call: TRBJ1-1; v_call: TRBV29-1; clone_size: .; d_call: .; cdr3_aa: CSVEESVPTEAFF; cdr3_nt: TGCAGCGTTGAAGAATCAGTCCCCACTGAAGCTTTCTTT
j_call: TRBJ2-5; v_call: TRBV6-1; clone_size: many; d_call: TRBD1; cdr3_aa: CASRGGQGLLETQYF; cdr3_nt: TGTGCCAGCAGGGGGGGACAGGGGTTGCTGGAGACCCAGTACTTC
j_call: TRBJ2-3; v_call: TRBV5-1; clone_size: few; d_call: TRBD1; cdr3_aa: CASSLAGQGAADTQYF; cdr3_nt: TGCGCCAGCAGCTTGGCCGGGCAGGGGGCGGCAGATACGCAGTATTTT